Listed below are T cell receptor beta chains from one sample, sequenced in a study of blood T cell repertoires in COVID-19. Clones were read by immunoSEQ multiplex PCR, and TCRdb kept only the in-frame ones, dropping some. The table records tens of thousands of clones, over 90% of them present only once. Material for sequencing was peripheral blood. Source of these receptors: a woman at least 80 years old with acute or convalescent COVID-19. Each CDR3 is given with its conserved first and last residue. Each record gives: CDR3 length, V gene, D gene, J gene, clone size, CDR3 protein, CDR3 DNA. D genes are given only for firm matches. Expanded clones are given a class, and other clones once, few, many or no size at all.

len: 11; v_gene: TRBV7-9; d_gene: -; j_gene: TRBJ1-2; abundance: -; CDR3aa: CASSYGGGYTF; CDR3nt: TGTGCCAGCAGCTACGGGGGTGGCTACACCTTC
len: 16; v_gene: TRBV21-1; d_gene: -; j_gene: TRBJ1-3; abundance: -; CDR3aa: CASSNYRGVSGNTIYF; CDR3nt: TGTGCCAGCAGCAACTACAGGGGGGTGAGTGGAAACACCATATATTTT
len: 18; v_gene: TRBV24-1; d_gene: -; j_gene: TRBJ2-2; abundance: -; CDR3aa: CATSDFPPPGQLTGELFF; CDR3nt: TGTGCCACCAGTGATTTTCCCCCCCCTGGACAGTTAACCGGGGAGCTGTTTTTT
len: 14; v_gene: TRBV6-1; d_gene: -; j_gene: TRBJ1-1; abundance: -; CDR3aa: CASSEAGQNTEAFF; CDR3nt: TGTGCCAGCAGTGAAGCTGGCCAAAACACTGAAGCTTTCTTT
len: 16; v_gene: TRBV5-4; d_gene: TRBD2; j_gene: TRBJ2-1; abundance: -; CDR3aa: CASRRAGLAGTNEQFF; CDR3nt: TGTGCCAGTAGGAGGGCGGGACTAGCGGGGACCAATGAGCAGTTCTTC
len: 18; v_gene: TRBV4-3; d_gene: TRBD2; j_gene: TRBJ2-5; abundance: -; CDR3aa: CASSQDSGSDPLGETQYF; CDR3nt: TGCGCCAGCAGCCAAGACAGCGGGAGCGACCCTTTGGGAGAGACCCAGTACTTC
len: 14; v_gene: TRBV5-8; d_gene: TRBD2; j_gene: TRBJ2-5; abundance: -; CDR3aa: CASSLAGGGETQYF; CDR3nt: TGTGCCAGCAGCCTGGCGGGGGGCGGAGAGACCCAGTACTTC
len: 14; v_gene: TRBV19; d_gene: -; j_gene: TRBJ2-7; abundance: few; CDR3aa: CASSTDRSSYEQYF; CDR3nt: TGTGCCAGTAGTACCGACAGGAGCTCCTACGAGCAGTACTTC
len: 22; v_gene: TRBV5-3; d_gene: -; j_gene: TRBJ1-5; abundance: -; CDR3aa: CARSPVGANTDSYLNSNQPQHF; CDR3nt: TGTGCCAGAAGCCCGGTTGGCGCCAACACGGACAGCTACCTCAATAGCAATCAGCCCCAGCATTTT
len: 14; v_gene: TRBV12-5; d_gene: TRBD1; j_gene: TRBJ2-1; abundance: -; CDR3aa: CASGLVQGVSEQFF; CDR3nt: TGTGCTAGTGGTTTGGTACAGGGGGTGAGTGAGCAGTTCTTC
len: 14; v_gene: TRBV7-2; d_gene: -; j_gene: TRBJ2-1; abundance: -; CDR3aa: CASSLASIDNEQFF; CDR3nt: TGTGCCAGCAGCCTCGCTAGCATTGACAATGAGCAGTTCTTC
len: 13; v_gene: TRBV9; d_gene: TRBD1; j_gene: TRBJ1-2; abundance: -; CDR3aa: CASSGDRATGYTF; CDR3nt: TGTGCCAGCAGCGGGGACAGGGCGACTGGCTACACCTTC
len: 11; v_gene: TRBV30; d_gene: -; j_gene: TRBJ1-1; abundance: -; CDR3aa: CAWSVGPRAFF; CDR3nt: TGTGCCTGGAGTGTGGGGCCTAGGGCTTTCTTT
len: 15; v_gene: TRBV5-4; d_gene: TRBD2; j_gene: TRBJ2-1; abundance: -; CDR3aa: CASSLAEAGGGEQFF; CDR3nt: TGTGCCAGCAGCTTGGCCGAAGCGGGAGGGGGTGAGCAGTTCTTC
len: 17; v_gene: TRBV7-2; d_gene: TRBD2; j_gene: TRBJ2-2; abundance: -; CDR3aa: CASSLGTGSGKSGELFF; CDR3nt: TGTGCCAGCAGCTTAGGGACCGGTAGCGGGAAATCCGGGGAGCTGTTTTTT
len: 15; v_gene: TRBV19; d_gene: TRBD1; j_gene: TRBJ1-3; abundance: -; CDR3aa: CASTSTGLSGNTIYF; CDR3nt: TGTGCCAGTACCTCGACAGGGCTCTCTGGAAACACCATATATTTT
len: 13; v_gene: TRBV30; d_gene: -; j_gene: TRBJ1-3; abundance: -; CDR3aa: CAWSVTREGTIYF; CDR3nt: TGTGCCTGGAGTGTAACCCGGGAGGGCACCATATATTTT
len: 15; v_gene: TRBV23-1; d_gene: TRBD2; j_gene: TRBJ2-1; abundance: -; CDR3aa: CASSRLAGVHNEQFF; CDR3nt: TGCGCCAGCAGTCGACTAGCGGGAGTTCACAATGAGCAGTTCTTC
len: 18; v_gene: TRBV7-8; d_gene: TRBD2; j_gene: TRBJ2-2; abundance: -; CDR3aa: CASSPPRGAGGYTGELFF; CDR3nt: TGTGCCAGCAGCCCGCCGAGGGGGGCGGGAGGTTACACCGGGGAGCTGTTTTTT
len: 14; v_gene: TRBV2; d_gene: TRBD1; j_gene: TRBJ2-1; abundance: -; CDR3aa: CASSQLPGQGEQFF; CDR3nt: TGTGCCAGCAGTCAACTCCCGGGACAGGGAGAGCAGTTCTTC
len: 15; v_gene: TRBV6-5; d_gene: TRBD1; j_gene: TRBJ1-2; abundance: -; CDR3aa: CASRSPGQGKYGYTF; CDR3nt: TGTGCCAGCAGATCCCCGGGACAGGGAAAATATGGCTACACCTTC
len: 15; v_gene: TRBV29-1; d_gene: TRBD1; j_gene: TRBJ1-3; abundance: once; CDR3aa: CSVRAGTGYGNTIYF; CDR3nt: TGCAGCGTGCGAGCCGGGACAGGGTATGGAAACACCATATATTTT
len: 14; v_gene: TRBV3-1/TRBV3-2; d_gene: -; j_gene: TRBJ1-6; abundance: once; CDR3aa: CASSNRGVNSPLHF; CDR3nt: TGTGCCAGCAGCAACCGGGGAGTCAATTCACCCCTCCACTTT